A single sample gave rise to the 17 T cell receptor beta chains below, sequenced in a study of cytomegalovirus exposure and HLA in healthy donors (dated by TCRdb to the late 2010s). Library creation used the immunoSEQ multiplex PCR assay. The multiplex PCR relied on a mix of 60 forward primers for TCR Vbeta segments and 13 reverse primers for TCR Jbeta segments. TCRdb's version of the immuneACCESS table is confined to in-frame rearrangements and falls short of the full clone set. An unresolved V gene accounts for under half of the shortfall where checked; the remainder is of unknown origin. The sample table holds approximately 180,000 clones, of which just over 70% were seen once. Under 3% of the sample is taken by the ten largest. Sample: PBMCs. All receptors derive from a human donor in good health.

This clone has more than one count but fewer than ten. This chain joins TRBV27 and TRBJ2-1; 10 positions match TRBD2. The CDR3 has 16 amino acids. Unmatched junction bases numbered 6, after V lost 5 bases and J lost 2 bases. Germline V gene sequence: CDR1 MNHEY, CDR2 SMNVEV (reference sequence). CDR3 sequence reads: CASSAPGTSAYNEQFF. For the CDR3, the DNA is TGTGCCAGCAGTGCGCCCGGGACTAGCGCCTACAATGAGCAGTTCTTC.

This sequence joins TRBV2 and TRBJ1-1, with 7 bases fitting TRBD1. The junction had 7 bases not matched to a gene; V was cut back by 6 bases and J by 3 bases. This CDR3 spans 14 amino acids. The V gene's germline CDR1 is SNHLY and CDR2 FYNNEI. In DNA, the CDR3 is TGTGCCAGCAGGATACAGGGGAAGTACACTGAAGCTTTCTTT. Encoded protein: CASRIQGKYTEAFF.

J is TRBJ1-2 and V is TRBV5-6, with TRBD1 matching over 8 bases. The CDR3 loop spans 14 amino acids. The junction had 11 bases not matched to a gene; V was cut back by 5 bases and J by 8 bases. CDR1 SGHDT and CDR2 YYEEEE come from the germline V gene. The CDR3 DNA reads TGTGCCAGCAGTTCGTGGGACAGGACCTTCGGCTACACCTTC. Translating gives CASSSWDRTFGYTF.

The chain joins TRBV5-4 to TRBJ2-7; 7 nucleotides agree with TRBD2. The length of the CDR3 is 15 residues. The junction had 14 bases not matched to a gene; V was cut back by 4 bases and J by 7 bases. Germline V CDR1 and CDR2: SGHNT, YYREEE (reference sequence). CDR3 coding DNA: TGTGCCAGCAGCCCCGATTCTAGCGGATTACGAGAGCAGTACTTC. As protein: CASSPDSSGLREQYF.

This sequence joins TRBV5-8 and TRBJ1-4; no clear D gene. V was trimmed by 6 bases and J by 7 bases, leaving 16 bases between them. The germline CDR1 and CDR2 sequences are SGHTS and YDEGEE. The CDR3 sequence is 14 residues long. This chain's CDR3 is CASTSSLVREKLFF. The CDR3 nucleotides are TGTGCCAGCACCTCGAGTCTCGTCCGTGAAAAACTGTTTTTT.

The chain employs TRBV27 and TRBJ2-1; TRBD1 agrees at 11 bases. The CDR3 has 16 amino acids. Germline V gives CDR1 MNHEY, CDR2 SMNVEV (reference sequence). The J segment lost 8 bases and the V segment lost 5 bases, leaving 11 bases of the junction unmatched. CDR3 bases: TGTGCCAGCAGTCACCGGACAGGGGGCCGTTTGGATGAGCAGTTCTTC. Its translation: CASSHRTGGRLDEQFF.

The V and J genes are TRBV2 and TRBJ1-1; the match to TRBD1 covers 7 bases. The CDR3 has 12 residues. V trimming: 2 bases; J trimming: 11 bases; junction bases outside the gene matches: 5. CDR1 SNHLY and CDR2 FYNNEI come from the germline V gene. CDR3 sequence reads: CASSEPGGEAFF. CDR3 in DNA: TGTGCCAGCAGTGAACCAGGGGGTGAGGCTTTCTTT.

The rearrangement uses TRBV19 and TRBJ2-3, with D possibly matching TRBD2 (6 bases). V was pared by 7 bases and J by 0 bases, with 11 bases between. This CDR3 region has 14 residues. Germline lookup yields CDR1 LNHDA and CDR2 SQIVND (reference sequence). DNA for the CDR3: TGTGCCAGTACCGGGGGATCAAGCACAGATACGCAGTATTTT. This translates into CASTGGSSTDTQYF. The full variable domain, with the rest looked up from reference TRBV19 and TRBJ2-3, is DGGITQSPKYLFRKEGQNVTLSCEQNLNHDAMYWYRQDPGQGLRLIYYSQIVNDFQKGDIAEGYSVSREKKESFPLTVTSAQKNPTAFYLCASTGGSSTDTQYFGPGTRLTVL.

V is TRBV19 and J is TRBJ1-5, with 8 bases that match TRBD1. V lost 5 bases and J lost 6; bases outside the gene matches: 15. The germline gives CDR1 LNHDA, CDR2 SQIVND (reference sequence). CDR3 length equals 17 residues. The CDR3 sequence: CASSPGQGYPEGQPQHF. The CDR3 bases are TGTGCCAGTAGTCCCGGACAGGGCTACCCCGAAGGTCAGCCCCAGCATTTT. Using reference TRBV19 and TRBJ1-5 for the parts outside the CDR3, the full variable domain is DGGITQSPKYLFRKEGQNVTLSCEQNLNHDAMYWYRQDPGQGLRLIYYSQIVNDFQKGDIAEGYSVSREKKESFPLTVTSAQKNPTAFYLCASSPGQGYPEGQPQHFGDGTRLSIL.

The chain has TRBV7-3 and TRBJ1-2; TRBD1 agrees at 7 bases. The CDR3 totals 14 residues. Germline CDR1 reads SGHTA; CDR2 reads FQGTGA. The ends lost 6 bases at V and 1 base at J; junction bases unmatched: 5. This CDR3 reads CASRRGTVNYGYTF. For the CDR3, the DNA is TGTGCCAGCAGGAGAGGGACAGTTAACTATGGCTACACCTTC.

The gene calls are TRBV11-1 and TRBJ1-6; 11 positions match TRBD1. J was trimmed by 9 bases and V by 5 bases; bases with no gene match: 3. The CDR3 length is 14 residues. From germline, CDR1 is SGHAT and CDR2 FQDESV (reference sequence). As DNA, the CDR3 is TGTGCCAGCAGCCTTGGACAGGGGGCTTCACCCCTCCACTTT. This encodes CASSLGQGASPLHF.

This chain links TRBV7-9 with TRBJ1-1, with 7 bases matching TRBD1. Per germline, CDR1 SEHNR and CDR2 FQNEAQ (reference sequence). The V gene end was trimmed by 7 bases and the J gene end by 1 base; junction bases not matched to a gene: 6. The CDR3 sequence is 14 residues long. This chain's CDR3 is CASTRNRGNTEAFF. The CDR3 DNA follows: TGTGCCAGCACTCGGAACAGGGGGAACACTGAAGCTTTCTTT.

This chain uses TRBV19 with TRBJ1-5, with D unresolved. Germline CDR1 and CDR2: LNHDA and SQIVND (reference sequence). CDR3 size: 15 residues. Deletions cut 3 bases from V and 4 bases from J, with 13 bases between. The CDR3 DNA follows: TGTGCCAGTAGTATCTTCCTCCAGTTTAATCAGCCCCAGCATTTT. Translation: CASSIFLQFNQPQHF.

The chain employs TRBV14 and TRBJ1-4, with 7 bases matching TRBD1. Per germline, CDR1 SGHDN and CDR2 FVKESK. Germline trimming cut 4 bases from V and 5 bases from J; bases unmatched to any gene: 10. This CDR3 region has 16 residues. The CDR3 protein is CASSLKQGKGNEKLFF. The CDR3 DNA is TGTGCCAGCAGCCTAAAACAGGGGAAGGGGAATGAAAAACTGTTTTTT.

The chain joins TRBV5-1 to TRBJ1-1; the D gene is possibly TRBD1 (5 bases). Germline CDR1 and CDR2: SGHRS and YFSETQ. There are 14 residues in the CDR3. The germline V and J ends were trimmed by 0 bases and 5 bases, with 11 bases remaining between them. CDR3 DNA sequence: TGCGCCAGCAGCTTGGAGGGGCTAGGGACTGAAGCTTTCTTT. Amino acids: CASSLEGLGTEAFF.

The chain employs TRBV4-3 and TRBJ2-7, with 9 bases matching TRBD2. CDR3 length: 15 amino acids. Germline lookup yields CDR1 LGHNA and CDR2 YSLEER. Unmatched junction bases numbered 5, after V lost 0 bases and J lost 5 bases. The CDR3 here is CASSQEGGGAHEQYF. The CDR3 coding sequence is TGCGCCAGCAGCCAAGAGGGCGGGGGGGCCCACGAGCAGTACTTC.

DNA of the CDR3: TGTGCCACCCTAGCGGAACCCTACAATGAGCAGTTCTTC. This codes for CATLAEPYNEQFF. The rearrangement joins TRBV2 to TRBJ2-1; 7 bases align to TRBD2. Per the germline V gene, CDR1 is SNHLY and CDR2 is FYNNEI. This CDR3 region has 13 residues. After removal of 10 bases from V and 2 bases from J, the junction contained 5 bases not matched to a gene.